This T cell receptor beta chain was retrieved from a study of Ad26.COV2.S vaccination and SARS-CoV-2 variants. Only in-frame clones appear in the TCRdb table, and some are missing; sequencing was by immunoSEQ multiplex PCR. The sample has 300,000 to 400,000 clones, roughly 90% seen once; the top ten hold 4.5% to 7%. Regarding the study as a whole: Placebo recipients and vaccine recipients were similar in non-spike TCR breadth.

Treatment specified: roughly 18 received Ad26.COV2.S at low or high dose, single or two shots; 5 received placebo; per-sample allocation not given. The samples date from day 63 after the first vaccine or placebo injection. Donation was by an adult aged 18-55 years who was in Boston. The V segment lost 0 bases and the J segment 7 bases; nucleotides outside the gene matches: 14. CDR3 size: 17 residues. The germline CDR1 and CDR2 sequences are MNHEY and SVGEGT. To note about this clone: What it binds is not known.

The rearrangement links TRBV6-2 or TRBV6-3 to TRBJ1-1; 7 bases map to TRBD1. Specimen: peripheral blood, collected in a trial of Ad26.COV2.S vaccine versus placebo. The source is a person aged 18-65 years who received the Ad26.COV2.S COVID-19 vaccine or a placebo. CDR3 sequence: CASSYSQFPGGVGEAFF. The CDR3 nucleotides are TGTGCCAGCAGTTACTCCCAATTTCCAGGGGGAGTAGGTGAAGCTTTCTTT.